These 31 T cell receptor beta chains were all obtained from the same sample, sequenced in a study of blood T cell repertoires in COVID-19. Generated by immunoSEQ multiplex PCR, the TCRdb table keeps only in-frame clones and is missing some. The repertoire holds 95,000 to 150,000 clones, 80% to 90% seen once, with 25% to 35% in the top ten. The sample consisted of peripheral blood. Receptors were obtained from a woman in her 70s with acute or convalescent COVID-19.

This chain connects TRBV2 to TRBJ2-1; TRBD2 aligns across 9 bases. The CDR3 totals 15 residues. Losses at the gene ends were 4 bases for V and 3 bases for J; bases not matched to a gene: 4. Looked up from germline, CDR1 is SNHLY and CDR2 is FYNNEI. CDR3 region: CASSVSGGYYNEQFF. The CDR3 DNA is TGTGCCAGCAGTGTAAGCGGGGGGTACTACAATGAGCAGTTCTTC.

The CDR3 loop reads CASSPTLSSVNSPLHF. In nucleotides, the CDR3 is TGTGCCAGCAGCCCTACGCTGTCCTCGGTTAATTCACCCCTCCACTTT. The chain is built from TRBV7-6 and TRBJ1-6; D call uncertain. In germline, CDR1 is SGHVS, CDR2 FNYEAQ. The CDR3 length is 16 residues. V lost 5 bases and J 6 bases, leaving 17 bases between the germline ends. Full variable domain (outside the CDR3, taken from reference TRBV7-6 and TRBJ1-6): GAGVSQSPRYKVTKRGQDVALRCDPISGHVSLYWYRQALGQGPEFLTYFNYEAQQDKSGLPNDRFSAERPEGSISTLTIQRTEQRDSAMYRCASSPTLSSVNSPLHFGNGTRLTVT.

This chain joins TRBV5-1 and TRBJ1-4; D not certain. V was pared by 5 bases and J by 0 bases, with 5 bases between. This CDR3 has 13 residues. The germline V gene encodes CDR1 SGHRS and CDR2 YFSETQ. CDR3 residues: CASRAATNEKLFF. CDR3 DNA sequence: TGCGCCAGCAGGGCAGCAACTAATGAAAAACTGTTTTTT. The variable domain in full, with the rest retrieved from reference TRBV5-1 and TRBJ1-4, is KAGVTQTPRYLIKTRGQQVTLSCSPISGHRSVSWYQQTPGQGLQFLFEYFSETQRNKGNFPGRFSGRQFSNSRSEMNVSTLELGDSALYLCASRAATNEKLFFGSGTQLSVL.

This rearrangement joins TRBV5-1 to TRBJ2-4; 9 bases line up with TRBD1. There are 17 residues in the CDR3. The V and J ends lost 1 base and 2 bases, in that order; junction bases with no gene match: 7. CDR1 is SGHRS and CDR2 is YFSETQ in the germline V gene. CDR3 in amino acids: CASSLITTGGSKNIQYF. For the CDR3, the DNA is TGCGCCAGCAGCTTGATAACGACAGGGGGGTCCAAAAACATTCAGTACTTC. Supplemented by reference TRBV5-1 and TRBJ2-4, the full variable domain reads KAGVTQTPRYLIKTRGQQVTLSCSPISGHRSVSWYQQTPGQGLQFLFEYFSETQRNKGNFPGRFSGRQFSNSRSEMNVSTLELGDSALYLCASSLITTGGSKNIQYFGAGTRLSVL.

This clone was observed a few times. V is TRBV28 and J is TRBJ1-1; weak D call: TRBD1 (5 bases). Germline V gene lookup returns CDR1 MDHEN and CDR2 SYDVKM. V was pared by 5 bases and J by 4 bases, with 14 bases between. The CDR3 covers 14 residues. The CDR3 coding sequence is TGTGCCAGCAGTCCGGCAGGGTTTGGCACTGAAGCTTTCTTT. It yields the protein CASSPAGFGTEAFF.

The chain employs TRBV9 and TRBJ1-1; TRBD1 matches 7 bases. From germline, CDR1 is SGDLS and CDR2 YYNGEE. This CDR3 is built from 15 residues. V dropped 1 base and J dropped 5; count of bases not matched to a gene: 8. CDR3 DNA: TGTGCCAGCAGCGTACTCTCGACAGGGTCGACTGAAGCTTTCTTT. Protein product: CASSVLSTGSTEAFF.

CDR3 bases: TGTGCCAGCTCACCGCTGGACAGGGACTACGAGCAGTACTTC. Encoded protein: CASSPLDRDYEQYF. The chain recombines TRBV18 with TRBJ2-7; 8 bases map to TRBD1. The CDR3 is 14 amino acids. Germline lookup yields CDR1 KGHSH and CDR2 LQKENI. V shed 3 bases and J 3 bases; nucleotides not matched to a gene: 4.

The CDR3 loop is CASRSGIGYGYTF. For the CDR3, the DNA is TGTGCCAGCAGATCAGGGATAGGGTATGGCTACACCTTC. The chain is built from TRBV6-6 and TRBJ1-2, with a possible D match to TRBD1 (5 bases). There are 13 residues in the CDR3. The V gene's germline CDR1 is MNHNY and CDR2 SVGAGI (reference sequence). The V end was cut by 6 bases, the J end by 5 bases, with 13 bases between.

This chain links TRBV4-2 with TRBJ1-2; the match to TRBD1 covers 11 bases. J lost 4 bases, V lost 1 base, and 8 bases had no gene match. There are 17 residues in the CDR3. CDR1 and CDR2 (germline): LGHNA, YNFKEQ. CDR3 DNA: TGTGCCAGCAGCCAAGGGAAGGGACAGGGGGTTCCCTATGGCTACACCTTC. Protein sequence: CASSQGKGQGVPYGYTF.

This rearrangement joins TRBV27 to TRBJ1-1; D is undetermined. Germline V gene lookup returns CDR1 MNHEY and CDR2 SMNVEV (reference sequence). The CDR3 sequence is 13 residues long. V lost 3 bases and J 5 bases, leaving 10 bases between the germline ends. Here the CDR3 reads CASSFGGITEAFF. The CDR3 DNA reads TGTGCCAGCAGTTTTGGAGGGATTACTGAAGCTTTCTTT.

The rearrangement links TRBV19 to TRBJ1-2; 7 bases line up with TRBD1. Germline V gene sequence: CDR1 LNHDA, CDR2 SQIVND (reference sequence). The ends lost 2 bases at V and 12 bases at J; junction bases unmatched: 12. The CDR3 has 14 amino acids. CDR3 nucleotides: TGTGCCAGTAGTATATCCGGACAGGATTCCGGGGACACCTTC. Amino acids: CASSISGQDSGDTF. Looking up the rest from reference TRBV19 and TRBJ1-2 gives the full variable domain: DGGITQSPKYLFRKEGQNVTLSCEQNLNHDAMYWYRQDPGQGLRLIYYSQIVNDFQKGDIAEGYSVSREKKESFPLTVTSAQKNPTAFYLCASSISGQDSGDTFGSGTRLTVV.

The gene calls are TRBV27 and TRBJ1-5; D perhaps matches TRBD1 (5 bases). Germline V gene data show CDR1 as MNHEY and CDR2 as SMNVEV (reference sequence). The CDR3 loop spans 13 amino acids. V dropped 5 bases and J dropped 5 bases, with 10 bases sitting between them. The CDR3 spells CASSMEGYQPQHF. The CDR3 region has the DNA TGTGCCAGCAGTATGGAGGGGTATCAGCCCCAGCATTTT.

The CDR3 sequence is CSVDRGTGARNEQFF. CDR3 in DNA: TGCAGCGTTGATAGGGGGACAGGGGCGCGCAATGAGCAGTTCTTC. The rearrangement joins TRBV29-1 to TRBJ2-1, with 10 bases that match TRBD1. This CDR3 is 15 amino acids long. The germline V gene encodes CDR1 SQVTM and CDR2 ANQGSEA. V was pared by 3 bases and J by 6 bases, with 8 bases of the junction left unmatched.

The chain is built from TRBV9 and TRBJ1-5; 9 bases line up with TRBD1. V lost 0 bases to trimming and J lost 5 bases; unmatched junction nucleotides: 3. From germline, CDR1 is SGDLS and CDR2 YYNGEE. The CDR3 has 15 residues. The CDR3 region has the DNA TGTGCCAGCAGCGTAGGACAGGGGGGGGATCAGCCCCAGCATTTT. This gives the protein CASSVGQGGDQPQHF.

The rearrangement uses TRBV6-5 and TRBJ1-6; no firm D call. Per germline, CDR1 MNHEY and CDR2 SVGAGI. This CDR3 has 14 residues. Between the trimmed V and J ends, which lost 6 bases and 6 bases, there was a span of 12 bases. The CDR3 region has the DNA TGTGCCAGCAGGAAGACTGCGGTTAATTCACCCCTCCACTTT. Translation: CASRKTAVNSPLHF.

The chain carries TRBV28 and TRBJ2-1; 8 bases match TRBD1. The CDR3 has 15 residues. Germline values: CDR1 MDHEN, CDR2 SYDVKM. The trim removed 6 bases at V and 0 bases at J, leaving 4 bases unmatched. CDR3 amino acids: CASRTGVSSYNEQFF. The DNA for the CDR3 is TGTGCCAGCAGGACAGGGGTTAGCTCCTACAATGAGCAGTTCTTC.

This chain joins TRBV19 and TRBJ1-6; D perhaps matches TRBD1 (5 bases). Germline CDR1 reads LNHDA; CDR2 reads SQIVND (reference sequence). This CDR3 is 15 amino acids long. Trimming pared 5 bases from V and 6 bases from J, leaving 14 bases between. The DNA for the CDR3 is TGTGCCAGTAGTCTGGGACTGCTCCTTAATTCACCCCTCCACTTT. It codes for CASSLGLLLNSPLHF.

The chain joins TRBV5-6 to TRBJ1-3, with TRBD1 identical over 9 bases. Germline V gene data show CDR1 as SGHDT and CDR2 as YYEEEE. CDR3 length: 15 amino acids. The junction had 6 bases not matched to a gene; V was cut back by 4 bases and J by 4 bases. The CDR3, as DNA: TGTGCCAGCAGCCAAACAGGGGGCGCGGGAAACACCATATATTTT. It encodes CASSQTGGAGNTIYF.

J is TRBJ1-2 and V is TRBV11-2; D is uncertain. Germline V gene sequence: CDR1 SGHAT, CDR2 FQNNGV. There are 13 residues in the CDR3. V was cut by 1 base and J by 4 bases, with 7 bases left in between. As DNA, the CDR3 is TGTGCCAGCAGCTTAGCCAGCGGCTATGGCTACACCTTC. It specifies CASSLASGYGYTF.

The chain recombines TRBV5-1 with TRBJ1-1; no reliable D call. Trimming stripped 5 bases from V and 1 base from J, with 21 bases between. The CDR3 has 17 residues. Germline CDR1 and CDR2: SGHRS and YFSETQ. The CDR3 is CASRVHYIAVKNTEAFF. The CDR3, as DNA: TGCGCCAGCAGGGTCCATTACATAGCAGTCAAGAACACTGAAGCTTTCTTT.

This clone is a singleton in its sample. The chain employs TRBV19 and TRBJ1-1, with a tentative D call TRBD1 (6 bases). Germline lookup yields CDR1 LNHDA and CDR2 SQIVND (reference sequence). This CDR3 has 12 residues. Trimming stripped 6 bases from V and 5 bases from J, with 10 bases between. This CDR3 is CASRLQGTEAFF. The CDR3 DNA follows: TGTGCCAGTAGGCTACAGGGAACTGAAGCTTTCTTT.

The chain links TRBV19 to TRBJ1-1; D not certain. Germline lookup yields CDR1 LNHDA and CDR2 SQIVND (reference sequence). Deletions cut 4 bases from V and 4 bases from J, with 7 bases between. The CDR3 consists of 12 residues. CDR3: CASSKQFTEAFF. Written as DNA, the CDR3 is TGTGCCAGTAGTAAACAGTTCACTGAAGCTTTCTTT.

The chain uses TRBV9 and TRBJ2-1; 10 bases are shared with TRBD2. The CDR3 is 14 residues long. Trimming took 0 bases from V and 10 from J; bases not matched to a gene: 4. Germline V gives CDR1 SGDLS, CDR2 YYNGEE. CDR3 in amino acids: CASSVGGLANEQFF. CDR3 nucleotide sequence: TGTGCCAGCAGCGTAGGGGGACTAGCGAACGAGCAGTTCTTC.

V gene TRBV29-1 combines with J gene TRBJ1-4, with unresolved D. Per germline, CDR1 SQVTM and CDR2 ANQGSEA. CDR3 length equals 13 residues. Trimming pared 6 bases from V and 4 bases from J, leaving 12 bases between. The CDR3 coding sequence is TGCAGCGTCGTGACCGGGAATAATGAAAAACTGTTTTTT. As protein: CSVVTGNNEKLFF. The full variable domain, its missing parts supplied by reference TRBV29-1 and TRBJ1-4, is SAVISQKPSRDICQRGTSLTIQCQVDSQVTMMFWYRQQPGQSLTLIATANQGSEATYESGFVIDKFPISRPNLTFSTLTVSNMSPEDSSIYLCSVVTGNNEKLFFGSGTQLSVL.

The chain has TRBV5-4 and TRBJ1-2, with 7 bases that match TRBD1. CDR1 SGHNT and CDR2 YYREEE come from the germline V gene (reference sequence). The CDR3 extends over 17 amino acids. Unmatched junction bases numbered 14, after V lost 2 bases and J lost 4 bases. This CDR3 reads CASSFSLGQGDFYGYTF. The CDR3 DNA sequence: TGTGCCAGCAGCTTCTCTCTTGGGCAGGGGGATTTCTATGGCTACACCTTC.

The chain links TRBV7-2 to TRBJ2-7; a weak D match, TRBD2 (5 bases). This CDR3 is built from 15 residues. The V end lost 4 bases, the J end lost 0 bases, and 13 bases lay between the germline ends. CDR1 SGHTA and CDR2 FQGNSA come from the germline V gene. DNA for the CDR3: TGTGCCAGCAGCTCCGCGGGCGGCCTCTCCTACGAGCAGTACTTC. This encodes CASSSAGGLSYEQYF.

There are a few counts of this clone. This chain links TRBV5-1 with TRBJ1-1, with D unclear. Trimming left V 0 bases short and J 0 bases short, with 9 bases between. Per germline, CDR1 SGHRS and CDR2 YFSETQ. The CDR3 runs 15 residues. CDR3 in DNA: TGCGCCAGCAGCTTGGATGCGGGGTTGAACACTGAAGCTTTCTTT. This translates into CASSLDAGLNTEAFF.

The rearrangement joins TRBV27 to TRBJ1-2; tentatively, D is TRBD1 (6 bases). CDR1 and CDR2 from the germline V gene are MNHEY and SMNVEV (reference sequence). This CDR3 is 14 amino acids long. V lost 5 bases and J lost 8, with 18 bases in between. The CDR3 spells CASSTPGGRGGYTF. DNA of the CDR3: TGTGCCAGCAGTACCCCGGGGGGCCGGGGAGGCTACACCTTC.

The chain joins TRBV7-6 to TRBJ2-1, with TRBD2 matching over 11 bases. The V gene's germline CDR1 is SGHVS and CDR2 FNYEAQ. Trimming removed 3 bases from V and 4 bases from J; junction bases left unmatched: 2. This CDR3 comprises 15 residues. This chain's CDR3 is CASSLGLAEYNEQFF. The CDR3 DNA is TGTGCCAGCAGCTTGGGACTAGCGGAGTACAATGAGCAGTTCTTC.

The rearrangement uses TRBV29-1 and TRBJ2-5; maybe TRBD2 (7 bases). Germline assignment: CDR1 SQVTM and CDR2 ANQGSEA. Between the trimmed V and J ends, which lost 3 bases and 9 bases, there was a span of 14 bases. CDR3 length: 12 residues. CDR3 sequence reads: CSVERAGGPQYF. CDR3 DNA sequence: TGCAGCGTTGAGAGGGCCGGGGGGCCCCAGTACTTC. Combining the CDR3 with reference TRBV29-1 and TRBJ2-5 gives the whole variable domain SAVISQKPSRDICQRGTSLTIQCQVDSQVTMMFWYRQQPGQSLTLIATANQGSEATYESGFVIDKFPISRPNLTFSTLTVSNMSPEDSSIYLCSVERAGGPQYFGPGTRLLVL.

The J gene is TRBJ1-1, the V gene TRBV6-5, with TRBD1 matching over 9 bases. V lost 5 bases, J lost 1 base, and 5 bases stayed unmatched. Germline loops: CDR1 MNHEY, CDR2 SVGAGI. CDR3 length equals 15 residues. The CDR3 DNA sequence: TGTGCCAGCAGTCCACCGGGACAGGGGAACACTGAAGCTTTCTTT. Its protein product is CASSPPGQGNTEAFF.